These T cell receptor beta chains were read from a single sample in a study of chemoradiotherapy in HPV16-positive cancers. Clones were read by immunoSEQ multiplex PCR, and TCRdb kept only the in-frame ones, dropping some. The sample gives some 19,000 clones, more than 70% of which show up once; more than 2% is in the top ten. Source: blood, taken from a patient who underwent chemoradiotherapy. The source is a human donor with HPV-associated anogenital cancer. CDR3s include the opening cysteine and the closing phenylalanine or tryptophan. The D gene is left open where the match is weak. Some rows mark clone size as missing; the rest say once, few, many or name a class of expanded clone.

d_call clone_size j_call v_call cdr3_aa cdr3_nt
TRBD1 few TRBJ1-1 TRBV18 CASSPSGTGVNTEAFF TGTGCCAGCTCACCAAGCGGGACAGGGGTTAACACTGAAGCTTTCTTT
NA NA TRBJ2-3 TRBV4-3 CASSQVGAFGDTQYF TGCGCCAGCAGCCAAGTCGGGGCATTTGGAGATACGCAGTATTTT
NA NA TRBJ1-2 TRBV7-2 CASSLRVQAVSNYGYTF TGTGCCAGCAGCTTAAGGGTCCAGGCGGTGTCGAACTATGGCTACACCTTC
NA NA TRBJ2-2 TRBV2 CASSETRGATGELFF TGTGCCAGCAGTGAAACCCGGGGGGCCACCGGGGAGCTGTTTTTT
NA few TRBJ1-1 TRBV11-3 CASSLVQGSGVEAFF TGTGCCAGCAGCTTAGTCCAGGGATCAGGTGTTGAAGCTTTCTTT
NA NA TRBJ2-5 TRBV7-9 CASSSLEGSGPQYF TGTGCCAGCAGCTCATTAGAAGGGAGTGGGCCCCAGTACTTC
NA few TRBJ1-2 TRBV5-4 CASSLAGMAGSAF TGTGCCAGCAGCTTGGCCGGTATGGCAGGGAGCGCCTTC
NA NA TRBJ1-2 TRBV6-5 CASSPGHYYGYTF TGTGCCAGCAGCCCTGGACATTACTATGGCTACACCTTC
NA few TRBJ2-7 TRBV7-2 CASDRGYEQYF TGTGCCAGCGACCGTGGGTACGAGCAGTACTTC
NA NA TRBJ2-7 TRBV5-5 CASSLLQTRYEQYF TGTGCCAGCAGCTTGTTACAGACTCGCTACGAGCAGTACTTC
NA once TRBJ1-2 TRBV5-6 CASSSRVLRVRIGYGYTF TGTGCCAGCAGCTCCCGTGTGTTAAGGGTGCGGATTGGCTATGGCTACACCTTC
NA NA TRBJ1-1 TRBV14 CASSRRYEGYTEAFF TGTGCCAGCAGCCGACGGTATGAGGGATACACTGAAGCTTTCTTT
TRBD1 NA TRBJ1-1 TRBV13 CASIWRQGRYEAFF TGTGCCAGTATATGGCGACAGGGGAGGTACGAAGCTTTCTTT
NA NA TRBJ1-5 TRBV5-6 CASSSGPGGQPQHF TGTGCCAGCAGCTCGGGACCTGGGGGCCAGCCCCAGCATTTT
NA NA TRBJ2-5 TRBV27 CASSLQGRETQYF TGTGCCAGCAGTTTACAGGGCAGAGAGACCCAGTACTTC
TRBD1 NA TRBJ2-7 TRBV29-1 CSVARDRGSYEQYF TGCAGCGTAGCCCGGGACAGGGGGAGTTACGAGCAGTACTTC
TRBD1 NA TRBJ1-1 TRBV18 CASSPDRVNTEAFF TGTGCCAGCTCACCAGACAGGGTCAACACTGAAGCTTTCTTT
NA once TRBJ2-7 TRBV28 CASSFGSRLYF TGTGCCAGCAGTTTTGGGAGCCGTCTGTACTTC
TRBD1 NA TRBJ1-2 TRBV11-2 CASSSQTGIGYGYTF TGTGCCAGCAGCTCCCAGACAGGGATCGGCTATGGCTACACCTTC
NA few TRBJ2-3 TRBV9 CASSGITDTQYF TGTGCCAGCAGCGGCATCACAGATACGCAGTATTTT
NA NA TRBJ2-7 TRBV5-1 CASSESGAYEQYF TGCGCCAGCAGCGAATCGGGAGCTTACGAGCAGTACTTC
TRBD2 NA TRBJ2-7 TRBV4-3 CASSLQGGLAGYYEQYF TGCGCCAGCAGCCTACAGGGCGGACTAGCGGGATACTACGAGCAGTACTTC
TRBD2 NA TRBJ2-3 TRBV2 CADWTSGGLSTDTQYF TGTGCCGACTGGACTAGCGGGGGGCTTAGCACAGATACGCAGTATTTT
NA few TRBJ1-1 TRBV10-1 CASSGSEAFF TGCGCCAGCAGTGGTAGTGAAGCTTTCTTT
TRBD1 NA TRBJ2-1 TRBV5-1 CASSLEAWDRNSYNEQFF TGCGCCAGCAGCTTGGAGGCGTGGGACAGGAACTCCTACAATGAGCAGTTCTTC
NA once TRBJ2-1 TRBV27 CASSLSEVAEQFF TGTGCCAGCAGTTTATCGGAAGTAGCGGAGCAGTTCTTC
NA few TRBJ1-5 TRBV18 CATTPGNQPQHF TGTGCCACCACTCCAGGGAACCAGCCCCAGCATTTT
NA NA TRBJ1-2 TRBV6-5 CASSYDKGYGYTF TGTGCCAGCAGTTACGACAAGGGCTATGGCTACACCTTC
NA once TRBJ1-1 TRBV28 CASSPVGQKGYTEAFF TGTGCCAGCAGCCCGGTGGGTCAGAAGGGGTACACTGAAGCTTTCTTT
NA NA TRBJ2-5 TRBV5-1 CASSLFTGAEETQYF TGCGCCAGCAGCTTGTTTACGGGAGCTGAAGAGACCCAGTACTTC
NA NA TRBJ1-4 TRBV7-8 CASSPPGPRNEKLFF TGTGCCAGCAGCCCACCGGGACCGAGGAATGAAAAACTGTTTTTT
TRBD2 NA TRBJ2-1 TRBV6-1 CASSRTSGARDEQFF TGTGCCAGCAGCCGGACTAGCGGGGCCAGGGATGAGCAGTTCTTC
NA NA TRBJ2-5 TRBV7-2 CASSFVDQETQYF TGTGCCAGCAGCTTCGTGGACCAAGAGACCCAGTACTTC
NA NA TRBJ1-1 TRBV7-8 CASSLGPERAFF TGTGCCAGCAGCTTAGGCCCGGAACGAGCTTTCTTT
TRBD1 NA TRBJ2-2 TRBV9 CASSVSGTGVDGELFF TGTGCCAGCAGCGTCTCCGGGACAGGGGTGGACGGGGAGCTGTTTTTT
NA once TRBJ1-2 TRBV19 CASRSGGDYGYTF TGTGCCAGTAGGTCGGGAGGAGACTATGGCTACACCTTC